One and the same sample provided the 5 T cell receptor beta chains below, sequenced in a study of CD8+ T cells in alopecia areata. cDNA serving as the sequencing template came from extracted, reverse transcribed RNA. Sequencing used immunoSEQ multiplex PCR; TCRdb keeps in-frame clones, though not all of them. The profile shows 140,000 or so clones, about half of them singletons. Here the sequenced sample was CD4+ T cells sorted from blood, taken at week 0. Receptor source: a human donor with alopecia areata.

As DNA, the CDR3 is TGTGCCAGCAGCCTCTGGGGGGGTAGGTATGAGCAGTTCTTC. Its protein product is CASSLWGGRYEQFF. The chain is built from TRBV27 and TRBJ2-1; 7 bases align to TRBD2. Germline V gene lookup returns CDR1 MNHEY and CDR2 SMNVEV (reference sequence). The CDR3 has 14 amino acids. The V and J ends lost 6 bases and 8 bases, in that order; junction bases with no gene match: 10.

V is TRBV9 and J is TRBJ1-1; D uncertain. Trimming stripped 0 bases from V and 1 base from J, with 7 bases between. The germline gives CDR1 SGDLS, CDR2 YYNGEE. The CDR3 runs to 14 residues. Written as DNA, the CDR3 is TGTGCCAGCAGCGTAGCTACAGAGAACACTGAAGCTTTCTTT. This translates into CASSVATENTEAFF.

The chain uses TRBV18 and TRBJ2-7; no clear D. The CDR3 sequence is 14 residues long. V dropped 5 bases and J dropped 0 bases, with 11 bases sitting between them. Germline V gene data show CDR1 as KGHSH and CDR2 as LQKENI. CDR3 protein: CASSGGLSSYEQYF. In DNA, the CDR3 is TGTGCCAGCTCAGGTGGCCTCTCCTCCTACGAGCAGTACTTC. The variable domain in full, with the rest retrieved from reference TRBV18 and TRBJ2-7, is NAGVMQNPRHLVRRRGQEARLRCSPMKGHSHVYWYRQLPEEGLKFMVYLQKENIIDESGMPKERFSAEFPKEGPSILRIQQVVRGDSAAYFCASSGGLSSYEQYFGPGTRLTVT.

V is TRBV6-5 and J is TRBJ2-3, with 12 bases identical to TRBD2. In germline, CDR1 is MNHEY, CDR2 SVGAGI. Unmatched junction bases numbered 3, after V lost 5 bases and J lost 6 bases. CDR3 size: 14 residues. The CDR3 sequence is CASSVGLAGDTQYF. CDR3 nucleotides: TGTGCCAGCAGTGTCGGACTAGCGGGGGATACGCAGTATTTT.

V usage is TRBV29-1 and J usage is TRBJ1-2; D perhaps matches TRBD1 (6 bases). The germline CDR1 and CDR2 sequences are SQVTM and ANQGSEA. Trimming removed 8 bases at V and 3 bases at J, with 13 bases between. The CDR3 spans 12 residues. In DNA form, the CDR3 reads TGCAGCCGAGGGGACATATACTATGGCTACACCTTC. Translating it yields CSRGDIYYGYTF. Complete variable domain (other parts from reference TRBV29-1 and TRBJ1-2): SAVISQKPSRDICQRGTSLTIQCQVDSQVTMMFWYRQQPGQSLTLIATANQGSEATYESGFVIDKFPISRPNLTFSTLTVSNMSPEDSSIYLCSRGDIYYGYTFGSGTRLTVV.